Each of the 30 T cell receptor beta chains below was sequenced from the same sample in a study of cytomegalovirus exposure and HLA in healthy donors. PCR employed 60 Vbeta and 13 Jbeta primers. Only in-frame clones appear in the TCRdb table, and some are missing; sequencing was by immunoSEQ multiplex PCR. The sample yields around 190,000 clones, around 77% seen once. Source material: PBMCs. The receptors were sampled from a man aged 60 to 75 in good health and CMV-seronegative.

V is TRBV29-1 and J is TRBJ2-7, with 7 nucleotides matching TRBD2. The CDR3 spans 12 residues. CDR1 is SQVTM, CDR2 ANQGSEA, per germline. V was clipped by 4 bases and J by 2 bases; unmatched bases: 2. CDR3 nucleotides: TGCAGCGTTGCGGGGAGGGCCTACGAGCAGTACTTC. This encodes CSVAGRAYEQYF.

This clone appeared a few times. This chain uses TRBV5-1 with TRBJ2-2; 8 bases map to TRBD2. The germline V gene has CDR1 SGHRS and CDR2 YFSETQ. Trimming at V came to 4 bases and at J to 3 bases, leaving 5 bases not matched to a gene. The CDR3 has 15 amino acids. The CDR3 coding sequence is TGCGCCAGCAGCAAACTAGCGGAGTACACCGGGGAGCTGTTTTTT. This gives the protein CASSKLAEYTGELFF.

The chain has TRBV2 and TRBJ2-5, with a possible D match to TRBD1 (6 bases). This CDR3 is 14 amino acids long. V was cut by 3 bases and J by 5 bases, with 13 bases left in between. CDR1 SNHLY and CDR2 FYNNEI come from the germline V gene. The CDR3 spells CASSDTGLAETQYF. The CDR3 bases are TGTGCCAGCAGTGATACAGGGTTAGCGGAGACCCAGTACTTC.

J is TRBJ2-2 and V is TRBV7-8; 11 positions match TRBD1. Trimming at V came to 7 bases and at J to 1 base, leaving 5 bases not matched to a gene. The CDR3 totals 16 residues. CDR1 is SGHVS and CDR2 is FQNEAQ in the germline V gene. The CDR3 nucleotides read TGTGCCAGCATGCCCGGGACAGGGGGGAACACCGGGGAGCTGTTTTTT. This codes for CASMPGTGGNTGELFF.

The chain carries TRBV29-1 and TRBJ2-7, with 8 bases fitting TRBD1. Germline V gene data show CDR1 as SQVTM and CDR2 as ANQGSEA. This CDR3 spans 18 amino acids. Trimming removed 4 bases from V and 4 bases from J; junction bases left unmatched: 21. The DNA for the CDR3 is TGCAGCGTTGCAGGGGGCCCCATTCGGGGAAATGTGGGTTACGAGCAGTACTTC. Its protein product is CSVAGGPIRGNVGYEQYF.

The genes are TRBV2 and TRBJ2-2; D is unclear. This CDR3 is 13 amino acids long. V was shortened by 6 bases and J by 5 bases, with 10 bases between the two germline ends. The V gene's germline CDR1 is SNHLY and CDR2 FYNNEI. This CDR3 reads CASRIHTTGELFF. The CDR3 region has the DNA TGTGCCAGCAGAATCCACACAACCGGGGAGCTGTTTTTT.

V usage is TRBV27 and J usage is TRBJ1-4; the D is unclear. From germline, CDR1 is MNHEY and CDR2 SMNVEV (reference sequence). This CDR3 region has 15 residues. The ends were cut back, 4 bases at V and 3 bases at J, with 12 bases in the middle. The CDR3 DNA reads as TGTGCCAGCAGTTCCCGAGGGAGCCCTAATGAAAAACTGTTTTTT. Translated: CASSSRGSPNEKLFF.

The chain employs TRBV9 and TRBJ2-7; 11 bases fit TRBD2. The CDR3 runs 14 residues. Germline loops: CDR1 SGDLS, CDR2 YYNGEE. The V segment lost 0 bases and the J segment 7 bases; nucleotides outside the gene matches: 3. CDR3 sequence reads: CASSVAPSGREQYF. DNA of the CDR3: TGTGCCAGCAGCGTAGCCCCTAGCGGGAGGGAGCAGTACTTC.

The genes are TRBV20-1 and TRBJ1-1; D is undetermined. This CDR3 has 11 amino acids. Germline loops: CDR1 DFQATT, CDR2 SNEGSKA (reference sequence). The CDR3 reads CREGGNTEAFF. In DNA, the CDR3 is TGCAGGGAAGGAGGGAACACTGAAGCTTTCTTT.

V gene TRBV7-9 combines with J gene TRBJ2-1, with a possible D match to TRBD1 (6 bases). This CDR3 is built from 13 residues. Germline loops: CDR1 SEHNR, CDR2 FQNEAQ (reference sequence). V lost 3 bases, J lost 8 bases, and 11 bases lay in between. This CDR3 reads CASSFDRSDEQFF. The CDR3 bases are TGTGCCAGCAGCTTCGACAGGAGTGATGAGCAGTTCTTC.

The chain carries TRBV27 and TRBJ2-5; 14 bases align to TRBD2. CDR1 MNHEY and CDR2 SMNVEV come from the germline V gene (reference sequence). The CDR3 runs 15 residues. J gave up 4 bases and V 4 bases, and 2 bases lay outside the gene matches. As DNA, the CDR3 is TGTGCCAGCAGTTCGGGACTAGCGGGAGCAGAGACCCAGTACTTC. It yields the protein CASSSGLAGAETQYF.

Comments on this clone: Mismatch with germline at one junction end may stem from a read error. This CDR3 is CASRQGLNQPQNF. In DNA form, the CDR3 reads TGTGCCAGCAGGCAGGGCCTCAATCAGCCCCAGAATTTT. This rearrangement joins TRBV2 to TRBJ1-5, with D tentatively TRBD1 (5 bases). This CDR3 contains 13 residues. The V gene's germline CDR1 is SNHLY and CDR2 FYNNEI.

This clone was observed once. V and J are TRBV5-1 and TRBJ1-3; D uncertain. Looked up from germline, CDR1 is SGHRS and CDR2 is YFSETQ. This CDR3 comprises 17 residues. The V end lost 4 bases, the J end lost 4 bases, and 21 bases lay between the germline ends. CDR3 bases: TGCGCCAGCAGCCGAGATCCGGGCTCCCGGGGAGGAAACACCATATATTTT. It specifies CASSRDPGSRGGNTIYF.

The genes are TRBV5-1 and TRBJ2-3, with TRBD1 matching over 9 bases. Germline lookup yields CDR1 SGHRS and CDR2 YFSETQ. J gave up 4 bases and V 1 base, and 13 bases lay outside the gene matches. This CDR3 is 18 amino acids long. CDR3 nucleotide sequence: TGCGCCAGCAGCTTGCTCGGACAGGGGTTCCGAGGGGCAGATACGCAGTATTTT. Translating it yields CASSLLGQGFRGADTQYF. Complete variable domain (other parts from reference TRBV5-1 and TRBJ2-3): KAGVTQTPRYLIKTRGQQVTLSCSPISGHRSVSWYQQTPGQGLQFLFEYFSETQRNKGNFPGRFSGRQFSNSRSEMNVSTLELGDSALYLCASSLLGQGFRGADTQYFGPGTRLTVL.

The rearrangement uses TRBV21-1 and TRBJ2-6; the table assigns TRBD2, which was not confirmed against the DNA. TRBV21-1 is flagged as a pseudogene. The length of the CDR3 is 15 residues. Here the CDR3 reads CASSNGSSGANVLTF. The CDR3 DNA follows: TGTGCCAGCAGCAATGGGAGCTCTGGGGCCAACGTCCTGACTTTC.

The V and J genes are TRBV6-5 and TRBJ2-5, with D possibly matching TRBD1 (6 bases). The CDR3 sequence is 14 residues long. V lost 5 bases to trimming and J lost 0 bases, with 10 bases between them. The V gene's germline CDR1 is MNHEY and CDR2 SVGAGI. The CDR3 protein is CASSARQDQETQYF. The CDR3 DNA follows: TGTGCCAGCAGTGCGAGACAGGACCAAGAGACCCAGTACTTC.

The chain has TRBV19 and TRBJ2-5; D is unclear. The CDR3 contains 14 residues. Trimming took 5 bases from V and 4 from J, leaving 14 bases between them. Looked up from germline, CDR1 is LNHDA and CDR2 is SQIVND (reference sequence). The CDR3 loop is CASSPRLGAETQYF. The CDR3 coding sequence is TGTGCCAGTAGTCCCCGGTTAGGAGCAGAGACCCAGTACTTC.

V is TRBV5-1 and J is TRBJ2-7, with a weak D call TRBD2 (6 bases). Germline-derived CDR1 and CDR2 are SGHRS and YFSETQ. Trimming left V 0 bases short and J 5 bases short, with 21 bases between. The CDR3 length is 17 residues. The CDR3 DNA reads as TGCGCCAGCAGCTTGGTCGGAGACGTACTAGCTCGGGACGAGCAGTACTTC. As protein: CASSLVGDVLARDEQYF.

The chain links TRBV6-4 to TRBJ2-7; 11 bases align to TRBD1. Germline trimming cut 6 bases from V and 3 bases from J; bases unmatched to any gene: 7. CDR3 length: 15 residues. Germline V gene lookup returns CDR1 MRHNA and CDR2 SNTAGT. DNA for the CDR3: TGTGCCAGCAGCCAGGGACAGGGGGGAATCTACGAGCAGTACTTC. Its translation is CASSQGQGGIYEQYF.

This sequence joins TRBV4-2 and TRBJ2-7; 13 bases align to TRBD2. In germline, CDR1 is LGHNA, CDR2 YNFKEQ. The V gene end was trimmed by 1 base and the J gene end by 4 bases; junction bases not matched to a gene: 1. The length of the CDR3 is 15 residues. The DNA of the CDR3 is TGTGCCAGCAGCCAAGGGACTAGCGGGAGATACGAGCAGTACTTC. It translates to CASSQGTSGRYEQYF.

The chain uses TRBV11-2 and TRBJ2-2, with D possibly matching TRBD2 (5 bases). The CDR3 contains 14 residues. Germline V gives CDR1 SGHAT, CDR2 FQNNGV. Between the trimmed V and J ends, which lost 3 bases and 5 bases, there was a span of 10 bases. The CDR3 loop is CASSLGGWTGELFF. In DNA form, the CDR3 reads TGTGCCAGCAGCTTGGGCGGGTGGACCGGGGAGCTGTTTTTT.

This chain uses TRBV6-5 with TRBJ2-7; TRBD2 is a possible D gene (6 bases). Germline V CDR1 and CDR2: MNHEY, SVGAGI. The CDR3 consists of 14 residues. Trimming removed 1 base from V and 3 bases from J, with 10 bases in between. The CDR3 reads CASSYLGGNYEQYF. As DNA, the CDR3 is TGTGCCAGCAGTTACTTGGGGGGAAACTACGAGCAGTACTTC.

The genes are TRBV6-5 and TRBJ2-5; D is ambiguous. Looked up from germline, CDR1 is MNHEY and CDR2 is SVGAGI. The CDR3 covers 12 residues. The ends were cut back, 5 bases at V and 8 bases at J, with 12 bases in the middle. The CDR3 DNA sequence: TGTGCCAGCAGTGACGAGGTAGTCACCCAGTACTTC. Protein: CASSDEVVTQYF.

This clone has just a few counts. The rearrangement links TRBV6-5 to TRBJ1-1; 8 bases line up with TRBD1. This CDR3 contains 14 residues. Germline V gene sequence: CDR1 MNHEY, CDR2 SVGAGI. V was clipped by 3 bases and J by 7 bases; unmatched bases: 7. The CDR3 region has the DNA TGTGCCAGCAGTTATGGACAGGGCGCTTTTGAAGCTTTCTTT. Its protein product is CASSYGQGAFEAFF.

This chain links TRBV10-3 with TRBJ2-2, with 12 bases aligning to TRBD2. Germline CDR1 and CDR2: ENHRY and SYGVKD. The CDR3 extends over 18 amino acids. The J segment lost 3 bases and the V segment lost 5 bases, leaving 10 bases of the junction unmatched. DNA of the CDR3: TGTGCCATCAGTCCCGAGACTAGCGGGGGCACTCACACCGGGGAGCTGTTTTTT. Protein sequence: CAISPETSGGTHTGELFF.

This chain uses TRBV11-1 with TRBJ2-7, with 10 bases matching TRBD2. V dropped 0 bases and J dropped 5; count of bases not matched to a gene: 4. CDR1 is SGHAT and CDR2 is FQDESV in the germline V gene (reference sequence). The CDR3 extends over 15 amino acids. This CDR3 reads CASSLAGLAGDEQYF. The CDR3 region has the DNA TGTGCCAGCAGCTTAGCAGGCCTAGCGGGAGACGAGCAGTACTTC.

Worth noting for this clone: The junction differs from germline at one of its ends, possibly a read error. The chain recombines TRBV12-5 with TRBJ2-3; the D gene is possibly TRBD1 (6 bases). Germline V gene lookup returns CDR1 LGHNT and CDR2 FRNRAP. There are 11 residues in the CDR3. The CDR3: CASGTGCAVSF. As DNA, the CDR3 is TGTGCTAGTGGTACAGGGTGTGCAGTAAGTTTT.

The V gene is TRBV23-1, the J gene TRBJ2-5; D not certain. TRBV23-1 carries the ORF label, with uncertain function. The CDR3 covers 12 residues. V was pared by 2 bases and J by 5 bases, with 6 bases between. The CDR3 DNA is TGCGCCAGCAGTCAAATTAGCGAGACCCAGTACTTC. Encoded protein: CASSQISETQYF.

The rearrangement joins TRBV11-3 to TRBJ1-1, with a tentative D call TRBD1 (6 bases). Germline assignment: CDR1 SGHNT and CDR2 YENEEA. V was clipped by 0 bases and J by 4 bases, with 12 bases between them. This CDR3 is 15 amino acids long. The CDR3 DNA sequence: TGTGCCAGCAGCTTAGATGGGGGCGCCGCCACTGAAGCTTTCTTT. Protein product: CASSLDGGAATEAFF.

This chain joins TRBV7-3 and TRBJ2-1, with 7 bases lining up with TRBD2. CDR3 size: 15 residues. From germline, CDR1 is SGHTA and CDR2 FQGTGA. V was pared by 2 bases and J by 7 bases, with 8 bases of the junction left unmatched. DNA of the CDR3: TGTGCCAGCAGCTTACTAGGGCTAGCGGAGAATGAGCAGTTCTTC. Translation gives CASSLLGLAENEQFF.